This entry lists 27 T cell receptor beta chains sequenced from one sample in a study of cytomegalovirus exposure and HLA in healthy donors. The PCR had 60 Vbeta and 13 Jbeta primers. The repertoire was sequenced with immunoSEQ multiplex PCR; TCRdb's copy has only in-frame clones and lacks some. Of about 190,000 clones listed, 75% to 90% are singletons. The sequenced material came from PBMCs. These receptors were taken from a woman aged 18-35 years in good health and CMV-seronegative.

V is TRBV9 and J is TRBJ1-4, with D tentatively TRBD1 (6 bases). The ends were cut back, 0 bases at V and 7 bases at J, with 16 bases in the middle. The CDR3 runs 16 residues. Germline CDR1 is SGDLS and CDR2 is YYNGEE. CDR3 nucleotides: TGTGCCAGCAGCGTAGAATTTGTGGGGGCCGTTGAAAAACTGTTTTTT. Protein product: CASSVEFVGAVEKLFF.

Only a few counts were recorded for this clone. CDR3 in amino acids: CSAATSGESQFF. The CDR3 bases are TGCAGCGCCGCGACTAGCGGGGAGTCTCAGTTCTTC. The genes are TRBV29-1 and TRBJ2-1, with TRBD2 matching over 11 bases. Germline CDR1 is SQVTM and CDR2 is ANQGSEA. The V and J ends lost 7 bases and 13 bases, in that order; junction bases with no gene match: 9. The CDR3 spans 12 residues.

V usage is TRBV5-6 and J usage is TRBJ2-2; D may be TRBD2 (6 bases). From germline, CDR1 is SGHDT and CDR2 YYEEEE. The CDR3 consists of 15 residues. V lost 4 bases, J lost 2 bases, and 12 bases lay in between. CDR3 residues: CASSAGRLNTGELFF. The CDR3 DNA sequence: TGTGCCAGCAGCGCGGGACGGCTTAACACCGGGGAGCTGTTTTTT.

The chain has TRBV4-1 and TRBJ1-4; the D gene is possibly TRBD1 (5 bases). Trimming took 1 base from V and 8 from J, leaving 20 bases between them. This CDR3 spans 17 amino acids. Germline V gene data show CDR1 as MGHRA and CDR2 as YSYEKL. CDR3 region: CASSQGGSMQGGEKLFF. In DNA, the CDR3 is TGCGCCAGCAGCCAAGGCGGTTCCATGCAGGGTGGGGAAAAACTGTTTTTT.

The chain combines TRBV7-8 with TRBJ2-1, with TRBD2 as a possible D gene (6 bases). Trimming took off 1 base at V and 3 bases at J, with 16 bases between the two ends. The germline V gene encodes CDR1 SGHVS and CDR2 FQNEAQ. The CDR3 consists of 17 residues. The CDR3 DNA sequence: TGTGCCAGCAGCTTAGGCCGTCCCGGCGGGGACTACAATGAGCAGTTCTTC. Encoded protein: CASSLGRPGGDYNEQFF.

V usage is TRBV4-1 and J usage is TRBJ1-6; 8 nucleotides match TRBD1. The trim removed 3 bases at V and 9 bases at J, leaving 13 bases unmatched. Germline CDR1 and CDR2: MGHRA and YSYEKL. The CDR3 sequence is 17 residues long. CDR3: CASSQTTDREVGSPLHF. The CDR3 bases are TGCGCCAGCAGCCAGACTACGGACAGGGAAGTGGGTTCACCCCTCCACTTT.

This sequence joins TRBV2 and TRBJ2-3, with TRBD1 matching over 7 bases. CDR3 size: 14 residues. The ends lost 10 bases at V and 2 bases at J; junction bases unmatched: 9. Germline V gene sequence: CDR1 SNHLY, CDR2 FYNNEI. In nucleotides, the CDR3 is TGTGCCACGGTTGAGACAGGGTTCACAGATACGCAGTATTTT. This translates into CATVETGFTDTQYF.

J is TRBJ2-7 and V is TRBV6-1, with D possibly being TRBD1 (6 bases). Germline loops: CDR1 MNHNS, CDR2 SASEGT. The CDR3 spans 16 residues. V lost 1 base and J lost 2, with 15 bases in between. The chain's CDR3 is CASSEDYDRPPYEQYF. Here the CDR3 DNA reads TGTGCCAGCAGTGAAGATTATGACAGGCCCCCCTACGAGCAGTACTTC.

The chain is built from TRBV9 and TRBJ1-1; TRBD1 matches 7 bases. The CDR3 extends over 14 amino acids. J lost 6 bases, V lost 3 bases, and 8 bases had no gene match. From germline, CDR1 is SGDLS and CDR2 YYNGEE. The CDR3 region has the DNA TGTGCCAGCAGCGGACACAGGGGCGTCGCTGAAGCTTTCTTT. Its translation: CASSGHRGVAEAFF. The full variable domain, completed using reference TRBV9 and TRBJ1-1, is DSGVTQTPKHLITATGQRVTLRCSPRSGDLSVYWYQQSLDQGLQFLIQYYNGEERAKGNILERFSAQQFPDLHSELNLSSLELGDSALYFCASSGHRGVAEAFFGQGTRLTVV.

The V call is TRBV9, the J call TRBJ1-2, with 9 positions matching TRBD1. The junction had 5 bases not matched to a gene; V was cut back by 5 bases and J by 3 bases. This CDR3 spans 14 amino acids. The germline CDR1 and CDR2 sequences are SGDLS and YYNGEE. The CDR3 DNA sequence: TGTGCCAGCAGGGCCCGGGACAGGGACTATGGCTACACCTTC. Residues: CASRARDRDYGYTF.

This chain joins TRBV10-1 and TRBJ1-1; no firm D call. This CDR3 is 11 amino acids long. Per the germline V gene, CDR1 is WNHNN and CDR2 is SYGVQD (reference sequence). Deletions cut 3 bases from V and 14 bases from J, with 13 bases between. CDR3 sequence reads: CASSDPRVLFF. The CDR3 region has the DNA TGCGCCAGCAGTGATCCCCGGGTTCTGTTCTTT.

The CDR3 region is CASSWGSARGNQPQHF. The CDR3 DNA reads TGTGCCAGCAGTTGGGGCAGCGCAAGGGGCAATCAGCCCCAGCATTTT. The J gene is TRBJ1-5, the V gene TRBV27; tentative D call: TRBD1 (5 bases). The V gene lost 4 bases and the J gene lost 2 bases, with 15 bases spanning the gap. The CDR3 is made up of 16 amino acids. Germline CDR1 is MNHEY and CDR2 is SMNVEV (reference sequence).

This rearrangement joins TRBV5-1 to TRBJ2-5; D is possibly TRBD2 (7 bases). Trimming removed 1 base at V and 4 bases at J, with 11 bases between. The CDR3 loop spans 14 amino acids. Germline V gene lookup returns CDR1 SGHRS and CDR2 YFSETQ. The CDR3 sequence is CASSLPGGIETQYF. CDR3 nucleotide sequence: TGCGCCAGCAGCTTGCCGGGGGGCATAGAGACCCAGTACTTC.

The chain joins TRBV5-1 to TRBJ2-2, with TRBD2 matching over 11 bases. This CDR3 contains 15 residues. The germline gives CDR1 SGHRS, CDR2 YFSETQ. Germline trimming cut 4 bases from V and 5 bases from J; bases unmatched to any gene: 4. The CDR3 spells CASSVLAGETGELFF. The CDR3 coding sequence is TGCGCCAGCAGCGTACTAGCGGGAGAGACCGGGGAGCTGTTTTTT.

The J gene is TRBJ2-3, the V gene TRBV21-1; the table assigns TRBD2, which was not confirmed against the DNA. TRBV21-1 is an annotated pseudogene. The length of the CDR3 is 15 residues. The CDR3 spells CASSKRRVSTDTQYF. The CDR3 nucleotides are TGTGCCAGCAGCAAAAGGAGAGTTAGCACAGATACGCAGTATTTT.

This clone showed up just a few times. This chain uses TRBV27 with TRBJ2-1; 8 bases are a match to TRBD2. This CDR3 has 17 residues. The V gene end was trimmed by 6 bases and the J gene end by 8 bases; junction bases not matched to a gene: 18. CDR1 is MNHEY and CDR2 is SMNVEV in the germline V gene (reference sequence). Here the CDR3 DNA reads TGTGCCAGCAGCCGCGCTCTCGGGGGGGCCGGGGCCGATGAGCAGTTCTTC. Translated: CASSRALGGAGADEQFF.

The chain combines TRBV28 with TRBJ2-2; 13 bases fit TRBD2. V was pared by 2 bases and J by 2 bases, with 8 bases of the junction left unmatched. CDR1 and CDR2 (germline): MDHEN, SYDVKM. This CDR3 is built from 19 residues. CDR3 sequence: CASSLIGLAGVINTGELFF. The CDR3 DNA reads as TGTGCCAGCAGTTTAATAGGACTAGCGGGAGTCATCAACACCGGGGAGCTGTTTTTT. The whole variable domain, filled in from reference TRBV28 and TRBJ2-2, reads DVKVTQSSRYLVKRTGEKVFLECVQDMDHENMFWYRQDPGLGLRLIYFSYDVKMKEKGDIPEGYSVSREKKERFSLILESASTNQTSMYLCASSLIGLAGVINTGELFFGEGSRLTVL.

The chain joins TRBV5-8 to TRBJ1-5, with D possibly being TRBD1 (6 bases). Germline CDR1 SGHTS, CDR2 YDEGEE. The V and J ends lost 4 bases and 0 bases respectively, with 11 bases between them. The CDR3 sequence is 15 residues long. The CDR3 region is CASSRTELSNQPQHF. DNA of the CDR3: TGTGCCAGCAGCAGGACAGAGCTTAGCAATCAGCCCCAGCATTTT.

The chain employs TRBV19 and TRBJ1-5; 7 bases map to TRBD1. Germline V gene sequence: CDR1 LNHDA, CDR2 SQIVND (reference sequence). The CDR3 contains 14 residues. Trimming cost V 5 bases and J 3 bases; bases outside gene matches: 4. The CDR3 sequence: CASSLQGFNQPQHF. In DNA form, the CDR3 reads TGTGCCAGTAGTTTACAGGGGTTCAATCAGCCCCAGCATTTT.

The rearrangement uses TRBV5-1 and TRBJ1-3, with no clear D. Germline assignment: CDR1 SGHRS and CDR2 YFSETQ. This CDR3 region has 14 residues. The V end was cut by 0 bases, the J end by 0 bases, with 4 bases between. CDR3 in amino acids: CASSLEHSGNTIYF. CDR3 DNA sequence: TGCGCCAGCAGCTTGGAACACTCTGGAAACACCATATATTTT. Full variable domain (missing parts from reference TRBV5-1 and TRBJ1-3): KAGVTQTPRYLIKTRGQQVTLSCSPISGHRSVSWYQQTPGQGLQFLFEYFSETQRNKGNFPGRFSGRQFSNSRSEMNVSTLELGDSALYLCASSLEHSGNTIYFGEGSWLTVV.

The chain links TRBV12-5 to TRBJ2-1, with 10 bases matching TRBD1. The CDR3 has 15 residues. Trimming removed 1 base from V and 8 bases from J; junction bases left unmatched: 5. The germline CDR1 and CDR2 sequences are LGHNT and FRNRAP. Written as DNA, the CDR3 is TGTGCTAGTGGTTTGGCTCCGGGACAGGGGTATGAGCAGTTCTTC. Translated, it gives CASGLAPGQGYEQFF.

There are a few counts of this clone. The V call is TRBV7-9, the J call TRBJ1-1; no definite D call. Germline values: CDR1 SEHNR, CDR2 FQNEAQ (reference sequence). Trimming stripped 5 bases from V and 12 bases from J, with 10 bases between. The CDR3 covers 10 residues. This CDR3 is CASSPPVPFF. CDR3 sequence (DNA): TGTGCCAGCAGCCCCCCGGTTCCTTTCTTT.

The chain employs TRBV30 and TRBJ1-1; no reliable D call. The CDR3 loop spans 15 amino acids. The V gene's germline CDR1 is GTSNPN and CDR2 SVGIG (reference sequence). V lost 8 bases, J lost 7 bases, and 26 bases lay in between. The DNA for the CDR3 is TGTGCCGGGAAGGTACAAGGGAGCGAGAGGAGTGAAGCTTTCTTT. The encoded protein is CAGKVQGSERSEAFF.

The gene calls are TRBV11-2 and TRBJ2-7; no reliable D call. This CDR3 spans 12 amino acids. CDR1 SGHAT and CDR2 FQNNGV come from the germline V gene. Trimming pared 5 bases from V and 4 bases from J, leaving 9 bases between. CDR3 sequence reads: CASSRTSYEQYF. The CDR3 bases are TGTGCCAGCAGCCGAACAAGTTACGAGCAGTACTTC. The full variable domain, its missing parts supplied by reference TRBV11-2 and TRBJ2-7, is EAGVAQSPRYKIIEKRQSVAFWCNPISGHATLYWYQQILGQGPKLLIQFQNNGVVDDSQLPKDRFSAERLKGVDSTLKIQPAKLEDSAVYLCASSRTSYEQYFGPGTRLTVT.

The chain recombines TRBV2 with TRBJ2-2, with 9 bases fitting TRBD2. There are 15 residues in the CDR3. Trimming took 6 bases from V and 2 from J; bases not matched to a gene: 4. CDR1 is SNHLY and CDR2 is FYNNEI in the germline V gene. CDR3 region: CASRQTSGNTGELFF. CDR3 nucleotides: TGTGCCAGCAGGCAGACTAGCGGTAACACCGGGGAGCTGTTTTTT.

Written as DNA, the CDR3 is TGTGCCAGCAGCTCCCCGGACTACTACAATGAGCAGTTCTTC. The encoded protein is CASSSPDYYNEQFF. This chain uses TRBV7-8 with TRBJ2-1, with D maybe TRBD2 (6 bases). V was trimmed by 4 bases and J by 3 bases, leaving 10 bases between them. CDR1 and CDR2 from the germline V gene are SGHVS and FQNEAQ. The CDR3 sequence is 14 residues long.

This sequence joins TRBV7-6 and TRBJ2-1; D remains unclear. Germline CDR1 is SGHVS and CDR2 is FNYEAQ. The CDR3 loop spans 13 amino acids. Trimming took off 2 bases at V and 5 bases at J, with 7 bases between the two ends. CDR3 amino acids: CASSLTSNNEQFF. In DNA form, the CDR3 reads TGTGCCAGCAGCTTAACCTCTAACAATGAGCAGTTCTTC. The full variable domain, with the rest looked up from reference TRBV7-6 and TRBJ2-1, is GAGVSQSPRYKVTKRGQDVALRCDPISGHVSLYWYRQALGQGPEFLTYFNYEAQQDKSGLPNDRFSAERPEGSISTLTIQRTEQRDSAMYRCASSLTSNNEQFFGPGTRLTVL.